This T cell receptor (beta chain) was sequenced during a study of blood T cell repertoires in COVID-19. Study context: Sources were T cells, B-cell-depleted T cells, or PBMCs; the material itself was cDNA or gDNA.

Measured with immunoSEQ multiplex PCR; TCRdb has only the in-frame clones, and not every one. The top ten clones hold around 2% of a sample with about 260,000 clones, about 80% of them seen once. The CDR3 covers 18 residues. With 2 bases clipped from V and 3 bases from J, the junction kept 11 bases outside the gene matches. Germline values: CDR1 SGHTS, CDR2 YDEGEE. The material sequenced was peripheral blood. The chain links TRBV5-8 to TRBJ1-4; TRBD1 matches 9 bases. This receptor was identified in a woman at least 80 years old with acute or convalescent COVID-19. The CDR3 reads CASSFGQGIGSANEKLFF. DNA for the CDR3: TGTGCCAGCAGCTTCGGACAGGGGATAGGTTCGGCTAATGAAAAACTGTTTTTT.